The rows below give T cell receptor beta chains drawn from one sample of a study of monozygotic twins with cystic fibrosis. Produced via immunoSEQ multiplex PCR; TCRdb's table is partial and in-frame only. The profile covers about 30,000 clones, with 90% appearing a single time and about 0.51% taken by the ten largest. Sequencing was performed on blood. Receptors originate from a girl aged 2-10 years with cystic fibrosis. CDR3s include the opening cysteine and the closing phenylalanine or tryptophan. A D gene is named only where the DNA matches it firmly. Clone size is given for some rows only: seen once, a few or many times, or a class if the clone is expanded.

TRBJ1-5 | few | . | TRBV27 | CASSLAPAGSNQPQHF | TGTGCCAGCAGTTTAGCCCCTGCTGGCAGTAATCAGCCCCAGCATTTT
TRBJ2-1 | once | . | TRBV27 | CASSRQARGSYNEQFF | TGTGCCAGCAGTAGACAGGCCCGGGGCTCCTACAATGAGCAGTTCTTC
TRBJ2-3 | . | TRBD2 | TRBV5-4 | CASSPDGGLAGSTDTQYF | TGTGCCAGCAGCCCCGATGGGGGACTAGCGGGGAGCACAGATACGCAGTATTTT
TRBJ2-2 | . | . | TRBV6-5 | CASSLLLDTGELFF | TGTGCCAGCAGCCTACTTCTTGACACCGGGGAGCTGTTTTTT
TRBJ1-1 | . | TRBD1 | TRBV5-5 | CASSWGTGPITNTEAFF | TGTGCCAGCAGCTGGGGGACAGGGCCGATTACTAACACTGAAGCTTTCTTT
TRBJ1-1 | . | . | TRBV18 | CASSPEQGNTEAFF | TGTGCCAGCTCACCCGAACAGGGGAACACTGAAGCTTTCTTT
TRBJ2-2 | . | . | TRBV13 | CASSLKFTGELFF | TGTGCCAGCAGCCTAAAGTTCACCGGGGAGCTGTTTTTT
TRBJ2-5 | once | TRBD1 | TRBV18 | CASSPRQGETQYF | TGTGCCAGCTCACCCCGACAGGGTGAGACCCAGTACTTC
TRBJ1-1 | . | . | TRBV21-1 | CASSKGGPQGARNGNTEAFF | TGTGCCAGCAGCAAAGGAGGACCACAGGGGGCGCGAAATGGGAACACTGAAGCTTTCTTT
TRBJ2-7 | few | TRBD2 | TRBV4-2 | CASSQGLGTSPYEQYF | TGTGCCAGCAGCCAAGGCCTGGGGACTAGCCCCTACGAGCAGTACTTC
TRBJ2-1 | . | . | TRBV14 | CASSQDWGREQFF | TGTGCCAGCAGCCAAGATTGGGGCCGCGAGCAGTTCTTC
TRBJ1-2 | . | TRBD1 | TRBV5-8 | CASTPNDRGRVYGYTF | TGTGCCAGCACACCGAATGACAGGGGGCGCGTCTATGGCTACACCTTC
TRBJ2-4 | . | . | TRBV5-1 | CASSRGDAAKNIQYF | TGCGCCAGCAGCCGAGGGGACGCGGCCAAAAACATTCAGTACTTC
TRBJ2-1 | . | TRBD1 | TRBV9 | CASSVGQGWNEQFF | TGTGCCAGCAGCGTAGGACAGGGGTGGAATGAGCAGTTCTTC
TRBJ2-1 | . | . | TRBV25-1 | CASSVDSGPQNEQFF | TGTGCCAGCAGTGTGGATAGCGGTCCCCAAAATGAGCAGTTCTTC
TRBJ1-1 | . | TRBD1 | TRBV25-1 | CASSDGKGTGLVAFF | TGTGCCAGCAGTGATGGTAAAGGGACAGGGTTGGTAGCTTTCTTT
TRBJ2-5 | once | TRBD2 | TRBV5-4 | CASSPGGAGETQYF | TGTGCCAGCAGCCCGGGGGGGGCTGGGGAGACCCAGTACTTC